Sequencing of this TCR beta chain was carried out in a study of T-cell reconstitution after alpha-beta-depleted transplantation in children. A TCRbeta library incorporating unique molecular identifiers was prepared. MiXCR, run by TCRdb on the PCR reads, gives a single entry per CDR3 protein. The sample has 600,000 or so distinct CDR3 sequences; more than 20% are singletons. For this clonotype: Its matching antigen is unknown.

Study-wide results and limits: T-cell numbers and diversity one year post-transplant derived largely from freshly generated T cells.

This CDR3 spans 13 amino acids. J was trimmed by 0 bases and V by 10 bases; bases with no gene match: 5. Germline V gives CDR1 LNHNV, CDR2 YYDKDF (reference sequence). This TCR derives from a boy in the first two years of life who had a stem cell transplant for acute myeloid leukemia, so the T cells may come from the graft donor. Sample: PBMCs, mostly from graft donor cells, taken 360 days after TCRalphabeta/CD19-depleted stem cell transplant. This chain uses TRBV15 with TRBJ2-5, with TRBD1 matching over 7 bases. The CDR3 region has the DNA TGTGCCATCACCAGGGGGTACCAAGAGACCCAGTACTTC. This encodes CAITRGYQETQYF.